Described below is a single T cell receptor (beta chain) sequence and its context. Its matching antigen is unknown. This entry comes from a study of cytomegalovirus exposure and HLA in healthy donors. Overall study: Previous work identified roughly 110 million unique TCR beta sequences from around 170 million T cells.

Primers for the PCR totalled 60 Vbeta and 13 Jbeta. Assay: immunoSEQ multiplex PCR; the TCRdb copy retains only in-frame clones and omits some. The data hold about 160,000 clones, with about 73% observed a single time. The study, taken as a whole, reports: For most TCR sequences rarity was the rule, although some public TCRs occurred in many donors. The investigators catalogued 150 to 200 TCR beta chains as cytomegalovirus-associated.

With 0 bases removed from V and 3 bases from J, the gap between germline ends came to 8 bases. The germline CDR1 and CDR2 sequences are MNHNY and SVGAGI (reference sequence). The CDR3 has 14 residues. This TCR derives from a woman aged 40-49 years in good health and CMV-seronegative. The chain recombines TRBV6-6 with TRBJ1-2; tentatively, D is TRBD1 (6 bases). The sample consisted of PBMCs. DNA of the CDR3: TGTGCCAGCAGTTACTCGTACAGGGACTATGGCTACACCTTC. This encodes CASSYSYRDYGYTF.